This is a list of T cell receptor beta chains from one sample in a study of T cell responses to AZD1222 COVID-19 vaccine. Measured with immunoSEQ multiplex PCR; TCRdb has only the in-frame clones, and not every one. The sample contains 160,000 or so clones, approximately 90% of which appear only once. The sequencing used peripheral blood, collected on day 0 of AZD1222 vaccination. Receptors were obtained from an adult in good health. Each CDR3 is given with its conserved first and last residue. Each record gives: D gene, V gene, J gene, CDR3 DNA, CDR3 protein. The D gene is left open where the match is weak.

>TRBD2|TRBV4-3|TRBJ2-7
TGCGCCAGCAGCCTCCTCGCCAATCCAACTAGCGGGAGTCGTTCCGAGCAGTACTTC
CASSLLANPTSGSRSEQYF
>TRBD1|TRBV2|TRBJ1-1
TGTGCCAGCAGGAACAGGACAGGGGGCACTGAAGCTTTCTTT
CASRNRTGGTEAFF
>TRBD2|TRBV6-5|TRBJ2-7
TGTGCCATTCTTGCGACTAGCAACTACGAGCAGTACTTC
CAILATSNYEQYF
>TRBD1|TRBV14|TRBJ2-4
TGTGCCAGCTCAGATCGGGACAGGGTATTATACTTC
CASSDRDRVLYF
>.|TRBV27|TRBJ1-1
TGTGCCAGCAGTTTATCGATAAGTGGGAACACTGAAGCTTTCTTT
CASSLSISGNTEAFF
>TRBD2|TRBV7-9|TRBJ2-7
TGTGCCAGCAGGTCCACTAGCGGGAGTAAGGAGCAGTACTTC
CASRSTSGSKEQYF
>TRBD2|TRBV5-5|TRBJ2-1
TGTGCCAGCAGCCCAGCGGTGACGGGAGGGCCCTCTTCTTACAATGAGCAGTTCTTC
CASSPAVTGGPSSYNEQFF
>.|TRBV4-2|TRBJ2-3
TGTGCCAGCAGCGAAGGGATTAGCGGAACCTCCACAGATACGCAGTATTTT
CASSEGISGTSTDTQYF
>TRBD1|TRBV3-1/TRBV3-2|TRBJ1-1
TGTGCCAGCAGCCACGACAGGGAAGTCCGCGGCACTGAAGCTTTCTTT
CASSHDREVRGTEAFF
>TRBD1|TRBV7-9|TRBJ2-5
TGTGCCAGCAGCGCGCGACAGGGACCGAAAGAGACCCAGTACTTC
CASSARQGPKETQYF
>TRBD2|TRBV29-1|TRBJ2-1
TGCAGCGTTGCCCGGGAGGTCAATGAGCAGTTCTTC
CSVAREVNEQFF
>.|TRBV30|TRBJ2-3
TGTGCCTGGAGTGGAAAAGGCCGCACAGATACGCAGTATTTT
CAWSGKGRTDTQYF
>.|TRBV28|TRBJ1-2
TGTGCCAGCAGTTTTGGCAGGGAGGATAGAAACTATGGCTACACCTTC
CASSFGREDRNYGYTF
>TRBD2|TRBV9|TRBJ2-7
TGTGCCAGCAGCGTAGAGGCGGGAGCCTCCTACGAGCAGTACTTC
CASSVEAGASYEQYF
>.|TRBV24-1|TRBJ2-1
TGTGCCACCAGTGGACCGGAGTTCCGCTCCTACAATGAGCAGTTCTTC
CATSGPEFRSYNEQFF
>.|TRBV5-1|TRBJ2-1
TGCGCCAGCAGCTACAACTATGAGCAGTTCTTC
CASSYNYEQFF
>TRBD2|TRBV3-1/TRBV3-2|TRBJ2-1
TGTGCCAGCAGCCATAGGACTAGCGGGGTCTCCTACAATGAGCAGTTCTTC
CASSHRTSGVSYNEQFF
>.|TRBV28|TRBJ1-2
TGTGCCAGCAGTTTATGGGCCCCGCGGGCTTCTAACTATGGCTACACCTTC
CASSLWAPRASNYGYTF
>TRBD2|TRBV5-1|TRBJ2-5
TGCGCCAGCAGCGACCCGGGCGGGAGCGAGGAGACCCAGTACTTC
CASSDPGGSEETQYF
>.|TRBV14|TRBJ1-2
TGTGCCAGCAGCCCTTTGACAGTGGGCTATGGCTACACCTTC
CASSPLTVGYGYTF
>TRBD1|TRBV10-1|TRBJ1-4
TGCGCCAGCAGGGGACAGGGGGACCATCCAACTAATGAAAAACTGTTTTTT
CASRGQGDHPTNEKLFF
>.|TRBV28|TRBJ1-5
TGTGCCAGCAGTTTGGGGGGATATAGCAATCAGCCCCAGCATTTT
CASSLGGYSNQPQHF
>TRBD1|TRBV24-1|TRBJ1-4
TGTGCCACCAGTGATTTGAAGGACAGGGGTTCTAAGGAAAAACTGTTTTTT
CATSDLKDRGSKEKLFF
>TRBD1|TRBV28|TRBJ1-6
TGTGCCAGCAGTTTAGGCGGACAGGGTAATTCACCCCTCCACTTT
CASSLGGQGNSPLHF
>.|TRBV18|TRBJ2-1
TGTGCCAGCTCACCGCCCCTTGGGGGCGACCACAATGAGCAGTTCTTC
CASSPPLGGDHNEQFF
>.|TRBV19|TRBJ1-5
TGTGCCAGTAGTAGGCCCCCCAATCAGCCCCAGCATTTT
CASSRPPNQPQHF
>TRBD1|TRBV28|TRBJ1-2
TGTGCCAGCGGTACTCCCGGGACAGTCTATGGCTACACCTTC
CASGTPGTVYGYTF
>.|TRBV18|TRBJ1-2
TGTGCCAGCTCACCGCAAGACAGTTCTCGGAGCGGCTACACCTTC
CASSPQDSSRSGYTF
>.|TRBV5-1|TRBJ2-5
TGCGCCAGCAGTCGGCTTGGAGAGACCCAGTACTTC
CASSRLGETQYF
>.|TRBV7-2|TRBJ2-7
TGTGCCAGCAGCTTAGCACGGGGCCCCTACGAGCAGTACTTC
CASSLARGPYEQYF
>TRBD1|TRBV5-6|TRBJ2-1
TGTGCCAGCAGCTTGTTTGGACAGGGGGCGTACAATGAGCAGTTCTTC
CASSLFGQGAYNEQFF
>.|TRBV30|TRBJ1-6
TGTGCCTGGAGTGTAGGGGGGAGCCGTTCACCCCTCCACTTT
CAWSVGGSRSPLHF
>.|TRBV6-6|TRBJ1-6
TGTGCCAGCAGTATCGTCGGCTTTAATTCACCCCTCCACTTT
CASSIVGFNSPLHF
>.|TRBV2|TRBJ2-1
TGTGCCAGCAGTGACCCGGACAGAGGAACCGAGCAGTTCTTC
CASSDPDRGTEQFF
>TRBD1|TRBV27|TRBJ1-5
TGTGCCAGCAGTTTATCGACAGGGACCCAGCCCCAGCATTTT
CASSLSTGTQPQHF
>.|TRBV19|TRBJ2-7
TGTGCCAGTAGCTTCAGGGGAGACTACGAGCAGTACTTC
CASSFRGDYEQYF
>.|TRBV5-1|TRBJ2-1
TGCGCCAGCAGCTTAGGACCGAAGCAGAATGAGCAGTTCTTC
CASSLGPKQNEQFF
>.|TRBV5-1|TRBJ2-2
TGCGCCAGCAGCAACGCAGGGAAGGGCAACACCGGGGAGCTGTTTTTT
CASSNAGKGNTGELFF
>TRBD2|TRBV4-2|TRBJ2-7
TGTGCCAGCAGCCAAGATGGGACTACCTCCTACGAGCAGTACTTC
CASSQDGTTSYEQYF
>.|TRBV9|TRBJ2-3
TGTGCCAGCAGCGTCACTAGTGGGGGTCGCACAGATACGCAGTATTTT
CASSVTSGGRTDTQYF
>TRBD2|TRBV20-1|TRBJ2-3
TGCAGTGCTAGTGGTAGCGGGACCACAGATACGCAGTATTTT
CSASGSGTTDTQYF
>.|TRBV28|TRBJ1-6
TGTGCCAGCACCTCAGGGTATAATTCACCCCTCCACTTT
CASTSGYNSPLHF
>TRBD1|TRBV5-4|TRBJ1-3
TGTGCCAGCAGAACCGACAGGGGTGACACCATATATTTT
CASRTDRGDTIYF
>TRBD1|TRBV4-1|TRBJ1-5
TGCGCCAGCAGCCAAGACGCCAGGGGGCTCGTGAATAGCAATCAGCCCCAGCATTTT
CASSQDARGLVNSNQPQHF
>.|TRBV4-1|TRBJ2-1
TGCGCCAGCAGCCAAGTAGGGAGGACACCCTACAATGAGCAGTTCTTC
CASSQVGRTPYNEQFF
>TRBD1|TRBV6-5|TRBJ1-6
TGTGCCAGCAGCCAACACAGGGGGGGTGAATCACCCCTCCACTTT
CASSQHRGGESPLHF
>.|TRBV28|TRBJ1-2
TGTGCCAGCAGTTCCAAAGGGGGTGGATATGGCTACACCTTC
CASSSKGGGYGYTF
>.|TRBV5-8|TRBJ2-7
TGTGCCAGCAGCTTCGGACCCGCCTACGAGCAGTACTTC
CASSFGPAYEQYF
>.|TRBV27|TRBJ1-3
TGTGCCAGCCGCTCCTTTCAGTCCCGTGGAAACACCATATATTTT
CASRSFQSRGNTIYF
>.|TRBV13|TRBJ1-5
TGTGCCAGCAGACGAAGGGATATGGGCAATCAGCCCCAGCATTTT
CASRRRDMGNQPQHF
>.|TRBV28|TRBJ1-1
TGTGCCAGCAGTTTGAGTACTCCTCCTGAAGCTTTCTTT
CASSLSTPPEAFF
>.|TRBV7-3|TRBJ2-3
TGTGCCAGCAGCTTAGTAGGCAGCCCAGATACGCAGTATTTT
CASSLVGSPDTQYF
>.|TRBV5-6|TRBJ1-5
TGTGCCAGCAGCCTTCCACAGGGACATCAGCCCCAGCATTTT
CASSLPQGHQPQHF
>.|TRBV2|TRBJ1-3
TGTGCCAGCAGCCCGGGCCAAACTGGAAACACCATATATTTT
CASSPGQTGNTIYF
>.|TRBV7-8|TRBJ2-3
TGTGCCAGCAGCCAGAGTCTCGCGCCCCCCCATTATACGCAGTATTTT
CASSQSLAPPHYTQYF